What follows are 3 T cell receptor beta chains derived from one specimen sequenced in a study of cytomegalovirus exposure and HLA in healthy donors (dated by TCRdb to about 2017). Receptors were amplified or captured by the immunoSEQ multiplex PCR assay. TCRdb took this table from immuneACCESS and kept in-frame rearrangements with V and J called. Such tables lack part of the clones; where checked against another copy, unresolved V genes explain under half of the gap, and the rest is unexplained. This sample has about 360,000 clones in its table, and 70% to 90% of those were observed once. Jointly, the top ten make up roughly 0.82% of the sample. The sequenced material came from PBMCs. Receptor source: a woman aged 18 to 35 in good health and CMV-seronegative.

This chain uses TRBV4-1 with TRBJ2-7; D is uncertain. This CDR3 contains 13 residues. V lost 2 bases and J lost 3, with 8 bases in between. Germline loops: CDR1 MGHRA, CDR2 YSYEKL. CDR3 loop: CASSQLPGYEQYF. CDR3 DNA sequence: TGCGCCAGCAGCCAACTCCCGGGCTACGAGCAGTACTTC.

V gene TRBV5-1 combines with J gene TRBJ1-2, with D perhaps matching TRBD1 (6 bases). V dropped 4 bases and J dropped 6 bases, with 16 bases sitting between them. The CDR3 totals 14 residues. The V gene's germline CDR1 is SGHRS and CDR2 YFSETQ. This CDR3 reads CASSAQGWKDGYTF. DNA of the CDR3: TGCGCCAGCAGCGCACAGGGATGGAAGGATGGCTACACCTTC.

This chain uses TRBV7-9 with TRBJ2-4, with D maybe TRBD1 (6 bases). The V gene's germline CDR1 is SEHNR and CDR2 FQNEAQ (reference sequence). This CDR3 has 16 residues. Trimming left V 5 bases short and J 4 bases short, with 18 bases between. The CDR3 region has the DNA TGTGCCAGCAGCCTCTACCTCGGACAGCAGAAAAACATTCAGTACTTC. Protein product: CASSLYLGQQKNIQYF.